This entry concerns a single T cell receptor beta chain. As yet, its antigen is unknown. A single record per CDR3 protein comes from TCRdb applying MiXCR to the 5' RACE reads. In the table there are about 150,000 distinct CDR3 sequences, approximately 48% of which are singletons. The sample originates from a study of CD8 T cells in ankylosing spondylitis. The study's findings and limits: In ankylosing spondylitis blood, a motif of roughly eight highly homologous TCR beta variants appeared characteristic.

The V and J ends lost 1 base and 1 base respectively, with 8 bases between them. This CDR3 region has 14 residues. Per the germline V gene, CDR1 is SEHNR and CDR2 is FQNEAQ (reference sequence). The sequence came from a male donor with ankylosing spondylitis. The sequencing sample was made of synovial fluid, either unsorted or a sorted T cell fraction (not recorded which). J is TRBJ2-7 and V is TRBV7-9, with D unclear. The CDR3 loop is CASSLGSESYEQYF. CDR3 coding DNA: TGTGCCAGCAGCTTAGGGTCGGAGTCCTACGAGCAGTACTTC.